Here is one T cell receptor beta chain with its context. In this sample, this clone turned up once. Its antigen is not yet known. No base qualities exist here, and no much larger clone lies one base off it. As encoded in the germline V gene (reference sequence), CDR1 is MNHEY while CDR2 is SMNVEV. Here V drops 3 bases and J drops 3 bases, and the junction holds 7 bases not matched to any gene. From cysteine to phenylalanine, the CDR3 is 15 amino acids long. Only the CDR3 region is kept as DNA, spanning 45 bases read in frame from base 1. Samples from volunteer blood donors who had recovered from COVID-19 were contributed by a second Seattle source. The collaborating institutions used their own protocols to collect whole blood in K2EDTA tubes. For TCRbeta analysis, collaborator samples were shipped as frozen whole blood, as isolated PBMCs, or as DNA extracted from either sample type. This entry is derived from a study of blood T cell repertoires in COVID-19 (dated by TCRdb to 2018 to 2021). A note on the overall study: Samples from collaborators originated in the United States, Italy and Spain and spanned both the acute and convalescent phases of COVID-19. The material from the prospective study consisted of cDNA or gDNA derived from T cells, B-cell-depleted T cells, or PBMCs. Deeply sampled blood TCRbeta repertoires from subjects exposed to, actively infected with, or recovered from COVID-19 were included in the dataset. The repertoires were released in a freely available public database meant as a resource for research on the immune response to SARS-CoV-2. Samples were obtained from the ongoing ImmuneRACE study (first 160 participants) and from about 1,300 subjects provided by 6 global collaborators. The sample metadata nearly always contained a de-identified subject ID, COVID-19 status, age in years and sex. HLA class I and class II types, where available, came from metadata supplied by the sample provider rather than from assay-based typing. Study-wide findings and limitations: How much clinical and demographic metadata was included differed by source and by participant, and the metadata was provided uncurated.

TCRbeta CDR3 regions were amplified from genomic DNA using the immunoSEQ Assay, a bias-controlled multiplex PCR. Per the source publication's procedure: Within the assay, amplification of reference gene primers was used to estimate how many nucleated cells each sample contained. To quantify the absolute abundance of each unique TCRbeta CDR3 rearrangement, sequence reads were collapsed and filtered. For each sample, productive Simpson clonality was calculated by taking the square root of Simpson's diversity index across productive rearrangements. TCRdb carries this immuneACCESS record with in-frame sequences only. Its versions omit some clonotypes, under half of them owing to an unresolved V gene in the studies checked, with the rest unexplained. The D gene and trimming were derived from the DNA, and the V and J assignments and clone size from that table. Here the sample has over 150,000 clones; about 91% occur a single time. The top ten hold approximately 4.1% of the sample.

The source material was peripheral blood. The clonotype was recovered from a woman between 55 and 75 years old who had recovered from COVID-19. The sequence joins TRBV27 to TRBJ2-7; TRBD1 fits 8 bases in the junction. The CDR3 amino acid sequence is: CASSFPGQVNYEQYF. The DNA reads TGTGCCAGCAGTTTTCCGGGACAGGTGAACTACGAGCAGTACTTC.